The 5 T cell receptor beta chains in this list originate from one sample, sequenced in a study of esophageal squamous cell carcinoma tumors (dated by TCRdb to the early 2020s). Libraries came from 5' RACE. These reads were obtained on an Illumina MiSeq. A PCR using KAPA HiFi with TCRalpha or TCRbeta constant-region primers and a P20EA primer was followed by a nested second PCR with CA2 or CB2. TCR genes were amplified by unbiased adaptor ligation RT-PCR, with reverse transcription by Superscript III and a polyT18-containing BSL-18E primer. TCRdb applied fastp at Q25 and MiXCR to the public reads, then kept only in-frame beta chains. For every CDR3 protein sequence, its rows merge into one entry that carries the most common genes and DNA. Within this sample are about 1,200 distinct CDR3 sequences, with around an eighth of them counted one time only. Together, the top ten hold roughly 31% of the sample.

The sequenced sample consisted of tumor tissue. These receptors were taken from a man aged 45-85 years with esophageal squamous cell carcinoma.

This chain connects TRBV5-1 to TRBJ1-6, with D hard to call. The ends were cut back, 1 base at V and 10 bases at J, with 15 bases in the middle. Germline V lookup: CDR1 SGHRS, CDR2 YFSETQ. There are 15 residues in the CDR3. CDR3 region: CASSLLDPGGSPLHF. The CDR3 DNA sequence: TGCGCCAGCAGCTTGCTGGACCCCGGCGGGTCACCCCTCCACTTT. Together with reference TRBV5-1 and TRBJ1-6, the CDR3 gives the full variable domain: KAGVTQTPRYLIKTRGQQVTLSCSPISGHRSVSWYQQTPGQGLQFLFEYFSETQRNKGNFPGRFSGRQFSNSRSEMNVSTLELGDSALYLCASSLLDPGGSPLHFGNGTRLTVT.

This clonotype is deemed medium-sized (0.01 to 0.1%). This chain uses TRBV10-3 with TRBJ1-4; TRBD1 might be the D (6 bases). V dropped 4 bases and J dropped 4 bases, with 10 bases sitting between them. Germline CDR1 and CDR2: ENHRY and SYGVKD. The CDR3 loop spans 14 amino acids. CDR3 protein: CAISATGHNEKLFF. CDR3 coding DNA: TGTGCCATCAGTGCGACAGGCCATAATGAAAAACTGTTTTTT.

This clonotype is labeled as large. V gene TRBV12-3 or TRBV12-4 combines with J gene TRBJ2-7, with D possibly TRBD1 on 5 matching bases. This CDR3 comprises 14 residues. V was cut by 4 bases and J by 5 bases, with 15 bases left in between. The DNA of the CDR3 is TGTGCCAGCAGTTACCCCCCTGGGGCCCACGAGCAGTACTTC. Encoded protein: CASSYPPGAHEQYF.

Sample share makes this clonotype large. The chain employs TRBV4-1 and TRBJ2-1; tentatively, D is TRBD2 (6 bases). V shed 0 bases and J shed 1 base, with 10 bases lying between them. Germline values: CDR1 MGHRA, CDR2 YSYEKL. The CDR3 is 16 amino acids. The CDR3 loop is CASSQDGGSSYNEQFF. The CDR3 DNA reads TGCGCCAGCAGCCAAGATGGGGGGTCGTCCTACAATGAGCAGTTCTTC.

Points on this clonotype: At one end the junction does not follow the germline gene, possibly because of a read error. V is TRBV5-4 and J is TRBJ2-7; D is ambiguous. The CDR3 runs 13 residues. Germline lookup yields CDR1 SGHNT and CDR2 YYREEE (reference sequence). The CDR3 spells CANSLETAYEQYF. As DNA, the CDR3 is TGTGCCAACAGCTTGGAAACAGCCTACGAGCAGTACTTC.